A selection of T cell receptor beta chains follows, all from one sample in a study of cytomegalovirus exposure and HLA in healthy donors. Here immunoSEQ multiplex PCR was the method, and the copy in TCRdb shows in-frame clones only, minus some. The profile covers 150,000 to 250,000 clones, with around 80% appearing a single time and approximately 4% taken by the ten largest. Sample: PBMCs. All receptors derive from a woman in her 30s in good health and CMV-seropositive. CDR3s include the opening cysteine and the closing phenylalanine or tryptophan. Fields, in order: D gene, clone size, J gene, V gene, CDR3 DNA, CDR3 protein. A D gene is named only where the DNA matches it firmly. Some rows mark clone size as missing; the rest say once, few, many or name a class of expanded clone.

D: TRBD2; size: NA; J: TRBJ2-3; V: TRBV4-1; DNA: TGCGCCAGCAGCCCTGCGGCGGGGGGGCGCGCAGATACGCAGTATTTT; CDR3: CASSPAAGGRADTQYF
D: NA; size: NA; J: TRBJ2-4; V: TRBV2; DNA: TGTGCCAGCAGCCGGACAAGTCTAGCCAAAAACATTCAGTACTTC; CDR3: CASSRTSLAKNIQYF
D: TRBD1; size: NA; J: TRBJ2-2; V: TRBV9; DNA: TGTGCCAGCGCGCTCGACAGGGGAAACACCGGGGAGCTGTTTTTT; CDR3: CASALDRGNTGELFF
D: TRBD2; size: NA; J: TRBJ2-3; V: TRBV5-1; DNA: TGCGCCAGCAGCTTGGGGTTAGCGGGGGGCTCCGATTTAATGACAGATACGCAGTATTTT; CDR3: CASSLGLAGGSDLMTDTQYF
D: TRBD1; size: NA; J: TRBJ1-1; V: TRBV6-5; DNA: TGTGCCAGCAGTTACACAGGGGACACTGAAGCTTTCTTT; CDR3: CASSYTGDTEAFF
D: TRBD1; size: NA; J: TRBJ1-2; V: TRBV6-5; DNA: TGTGCCAGCAGTTTTCCGGGACAGGGGGTCTATGGCTACACCTTC; CDR3: CASSFPGQGVYGYTF
D: NA; size: NA; J: TRBJ2-2; V: TRBV5-5; DNA: TGTGCCAGCAGCCCACCAGCCCGCGAGGACACCGGGGAGCTGTTTTTT; CDR3: CASSPPAREDTGELFF
D: TRBD1; size: NA; J: TRBJ2-7; V: TRBV28; DNA: TGTGCCAGCAGTTTCCTCCCGGGACAGGGTGAAGAGCAGTACTTC; CDR3: CASSFLPGQGEEQYF
D: NA; size: NA; J: TRBJ2-6; V: TRBV6-1; DNA: TGTGCCAGCAGTGTACAGGGATCTGGGGCCAACGTCCTGACTTTC; CDR3: CASSVQGSGANVLTF
D: NA; size: NA; J: TRBJ1-1; V: TRBV15; DNA: TGTGCCACCAGCAGATCGCGGAACACTGAAGCTTTCTTT; CDR3: CATSRSRNTEAFF
D: TRBD1; size: NA; J: TRBJ1-2; V: TRBV6-5; DNA: TGTGCCAGCGGGAGGACAGGCGCAAACTATGGCTACACCTTC; CDR3: CASGRTGANYGYTF
D: NA; size: NA; J: TRBJ1-2; V: TRBV4-1; DNA: TGCGCCAGCAGCCAAGTTGTGGGGGAGGGCTATGGCTACACCTTC; CDR3: CASSQVVGEGYGYTF
D: TRBD1; size: NA; J: TRBJ1-2; V: TRBV18; DNA: TGTGCCAGCTCAGACGGGACAGTGAACTATGGCTACACCTTC; CDR3: CASSDGTVNYGYTF
D: NA; size: NA; J: TRBJ1-2; V: TRBV7-2; DNA: TGTGCCAGCAGCTTAGGTGAGGGTGCTGGAGTCTACACCTTC; CDR3: CASSLGEGAGVYTF
D: NA; size: NA; J: TRBJ2-1; V: TRBV19; DNA: TGTGCCAGTAGTATAGACTCAGTTAATGAGCAGTTCTTC; CDR3: CASSIDSVNEQFF
D: TRBD1; size: NA; J: TRBJ2-7; V: TRBV27; DNA: TGTGCCAGCAGTGGGGGGACAGGGGGCTACGAGCAGTACTTC; CDR3: CASSGGTGGYEQYF
D: TRBD2; size: NA; J: TRBJ2-3; V: TRBV14; DNA: TGTGCCAGCAGCCAAGCCTTTAGCGGGAACACAGATACGCAGTATTTT; CDR3: CASSQAFSGNTDTQYF
D: TRBD1; size: NA; J: TRBJ2-1; V: TRBV5-6; DNA: TGTGCCAGCAGCTTGGCGCAGGGGGCCTCTTGGAATGAGCAGTTCTTC; CDR3: CASSLAQGASWNEQFF
D: TRBD2; size: NA; J: TRBJ2-5; V: TRBV6-5; DNA: TGTGCCAGCAGCCCTAGCGGGGCCTTTAAAGAGACCCAGTACTTC; CDR3: CASSPSGAFKETQYF
D: TRBD1; size: NA; J: TRBJ1-2; V: TRBV10-3; DNA: TGTGCCGCCACCGGGACAGGCTCCGGGGGCTACACCTTC; CDR3: CAATGTGSGGYTF
D: TRBD1; size: NA; J: TRBJ1-1; V: TRBV10-3; DNA: TGTGCCATACAGGGGGCATATAGCACTGAAGCTTTCTTT; CDR3: CAIQGAYSTEAFF
D: TRBD2; size: few; J: TRBJ2-7; V: TRBV29-1; DNA: TGCAGCACCGGGACTAGCGGGACTAACGAGCAGTACTTC; CDR3: CSTGTSGTNEQYF
D: TRBD1; size: NA; J: TRBJ2-1; V: TRBV7-2; DNA: TGTGCCAGCAGCCCGTGGACAGGGGGGGTCTACAATGAGCAGTTCTTC; CDR3: CASSPWTGGVYNEQFF
D: TRBD1; size: NA; J: TRBJ1-1; V: TRBV6-5; DNA: TGTGCCAGCATTTCAACAGGGGGCACTGAAGCTTTCTTT; CDR3: CASISTGGTEAFF